This entry lists 4 T cell receptor beta chains sequenced from one sample in a study of tissue T cells after allogeneic stem cell transplantation. Assay: immunoSEQ multiplex PCR; the TCRdb copy retains only in-frame clones and omits some. The repertoire holds approximately 8,800 clones, less than 45% seen once, with about 3.5% in the top ten. The time point denotes: mouse harvest day 14 after allogeneic transplant. Mouse grafts combined 10^7 T-cell-depleted bone marrow cells with 10^6 splenic CD5+ T cells. Sample: skin. These TCRs come from a female BALB/c mouse given C57BL/6 T cells with graft-versus-host disease after an allogeneic hematopoietic cell transplant.

As concerns this clone: Gene names follow the mouse nomenclature. Read sequence stops 1 residue before the CDR3 end, and the germline J gene provides the missing end. The chain couples TRBV3 to TRBJ1-2; D is unresolved. Germline CDR1 SNHLY, CDR2 FYNGKV (reference sequence). This CDR3 spans 12 amino acids. V gave up 5 bases and J gave up 4 bases, with 8 bases separating them. Incomplete CDR3 DNA: TGTGCCAGCAGCCCGCGAGGCTCCGACTACACC. It is translated as CASSPRGSDYT. The entire CDR3 sequence reads CASSPRGSDYTF.

This clone was seen more than once but under ten times. Gene names refer to mouse genes. The DNA ends 1 residue before the CDR3 does, and the rest of the CDR3 is filled in from the germline J gene. The chain joins TRBV26 to TRBJ2-1, with D perhaps TRBD1 (5 bases). V was clipped by 0 bases and J by 9 bases, with 9 bases between them. The V gene's germline CDR1 is KGHPV and CDR2 FQNQEV (reference sequence). This CDR3 is built from 13 residues. The covered CDR3 bases are TGTGCCAGCAGTCTGTCGACAGTGGGTGAGCAGTTC. This codes for CASSLSTVGEQF. The CDR3 reads in full as CASSLSTVGEQFF.

In regard to this clone: Mouse gene names and germline throughout. The read ends 1 residue early relative to the CDR3; the germline J gene fills the gap. The chain has TRBV13-2 and TRBJ2-7; no definite D call. V gave up 6 bases and J gave up 0 bases, with 10 bases separating them. CDR1 and CDR2 from the germline V gene are NNHNN and SYGAGS (reference sequence). This CDR3 spans 13 amino acids. The sequenced part of the CDR3 DNA is TGTGCCAGCGACAAAAAGTTCTCCTATGAACAGTAC. It specifies CASDKKFSYEQY. The complete CDR3 sequence is CASDKKFSYEQYF.

In its sample, this clone ranks as medium-sized. The genes are named according to mouse. The CDR3 extends 1 residue past the end of the read, so its final part is completed from the germline J gene. The chain joins TRBV26 to TRBJ2-2; TRBD1 matches 10 bases. Germline V lookup: CDR1 KGHPV, CDR2 FQNQEV (reference sequence). This CDR3 comprises 15 residues. J lost 3 bases, V lost 2 bases, and 0 bases had no gene match. Partial CDR3 DNA: TGTGCCAGCAGTCTGGGGACAGGGGACACCGGGCAGCTCTAC. It encodes CASSLGTGDTGQLY. The whole CDR3 reads CASSLGTGDTGQLYF.